This T cell receptor (beta chain) was captured in a study of post-analysis software for immune sequencing data. Study results and caveats: Four to six TRBV segments appeared more often in patients than in controls, and TRBV5-6, TRBV5-1 and TRBV20-1 were among these.

A remark on this clonotype: No antigen is known for it.

The TCR beta cDNA libraries contained unique molecular identifiers. Each CDR3 protein is one row after TCRdb ran MiXCR on the PCR reads. The data contain around 400,000 distinct CDR3 sequences, around a third of them singletons. The germline V gene encodes CDR1 SEHNR and CDR2 FQNEAQ (reference sequence). The J segment lost 7 bases and the V segment lost 4 bases, leaving 5 bases of the junction unmatched. This CDR3 has 14 amino acids. This TCR was sampled from a girl aged 10 to 17 with multiple sclerosis. The V gene is TRBV7-9, the J gene TRBJ1-4; the match to TRBD1 covers 8 bases. The sample comprised blood. Written as DNA, the CDR3 is TGTGCCAGCAGCTCGGACAGGGAAGCTGAAAAACTGTTTTTT. It codes for CASSSDREAEKLFF.